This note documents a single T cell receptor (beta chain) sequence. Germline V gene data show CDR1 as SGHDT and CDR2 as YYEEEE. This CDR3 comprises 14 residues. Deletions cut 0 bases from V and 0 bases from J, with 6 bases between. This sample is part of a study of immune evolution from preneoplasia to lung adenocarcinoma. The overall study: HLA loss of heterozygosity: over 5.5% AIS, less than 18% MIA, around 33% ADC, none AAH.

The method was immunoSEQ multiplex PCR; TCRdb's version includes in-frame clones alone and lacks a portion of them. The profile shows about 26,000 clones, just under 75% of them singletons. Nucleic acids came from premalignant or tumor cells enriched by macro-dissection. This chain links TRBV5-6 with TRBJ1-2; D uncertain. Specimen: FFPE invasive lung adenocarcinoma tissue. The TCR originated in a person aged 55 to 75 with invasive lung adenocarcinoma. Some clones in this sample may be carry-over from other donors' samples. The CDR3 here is CASSLVSSNYGYTF. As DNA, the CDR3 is TGTGCCAGCAGCTTGGTATCTTCTAACTATGGCTACACCTTC. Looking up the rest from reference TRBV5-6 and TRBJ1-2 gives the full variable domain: DAGVTQSPTHLIKTRGQQVTLRCSPKSGHDTVSWYQQALGQGPQFIFQYYEEEERQRGNFPDRFSGHQFPNYSSELNVNALLLGDSALYLCASSLVSSNYGYTFGSGTRLTVV.